These 22 T cell receptor beta chains came from one sample sequenced in a study of PD-L1 blockade in urothelial cancer. Method: immunoSEQ multiplex PCR; TCRdb's copy keeps in-frame clones and lacks some. Counted here are over 15,000 clones, around 91% occurring once; the ten biggest clones make up 12%. The sample's time point: pretreatment peripheral blood. The specimen comprised PBMCs, sampled around atezolizumab (anti-PD-L1) treatment. These receptors were obtained from a man between 65 and 79 years old with urothelial cancer.

This chain joins TRBV6-1 and TRBJ2-3, with 9 bases matching TRBD2. The germline gives CDR1 MNHNS, CDR2 SASEGT. The CDR3 is 18 amino acids. V dropped 2 bases and J dropped 0; count of bases not matched to a gene: 9. The CDR3 DNA reads TGTGCCAGCAGTGAACTTACTAGCGGGCCTACTAGCACAGATACGCAGTATTTT. Residues: CASSELTSGPTSTDTQYF.

J is TRBJ1-1 and V is TRBV7-2, with D perhaps matching TRBD1 (6 bases). The V end was cut by 2 bases, the J end by 3 bases, with 13 bases between. Germline V CDR1 and CDR2: SGHTA, FQGNSA. The CDR3 contains 15 residues. The CDR3 region is CASSLTPGVDTEAFF. The CDR3 DNA is TGTGCCAGCAGCTTAACTCCAGGGGTGGACACTGAAGCTTTCTTT.

The chain has TRBV13 and TRBJ1-5, with a weak D call TRBD1 (6 bases). The CDR3 covers 13 residues. CDR1 and CDR2 from the germline V gene are PRHDT and FYEKMQ (reference sequence). Trimming left V 5 bases short and J 7 bases short, with 12 bases between. CDR3 DNA: TGTGCCAGCAGCACTCAGGGGACCCAGCCCCAGCATTTT. This translates into CASSTQGTQPQHF.

The V and J genes are TRBV15 and TRBJ1-2; possible D gene TRBD1, 6 bases. Germline CDR1 and CDR2: LNHNV and YYDKDF (reference sequence). Trimming removed 1 base from V and 5 bases from J, with 14 bases in between. The length of the CDR3 is 15 residues. CDR3 in DNA: TGTGCCACCAGCAGAGTAGGACAGATAATTTATGGCTACACCTTC. Amino acid sequence: CATSRVGQIIYGYTF.

The rearrangement uses TRBV30 and TRBJ2-1, with 8 bases fitting TRBD2. Per germline, CDR1 GTSNPN and CDR2 SVGIG (reference sequence). V lost 0 bases and J lost 8; bases outside the gene matches: 6. CDR3 length: 14 amino acids. DNA of the CDR3: TGTGCCTGGAGTGTAACGGGGGGGGTCGATGAGCAGTTCTTC. It specifies CAWSVTGGVDEQFF.

The chain recombines TRBV7-9 with TRBJ1-5; TRBD1 matches 7 bases. The V gene's germline CDR1 is SEHNR and CDR2 FQNEAQ (reference sequence). Losses at the gene ends were 3 bases for V and 6 bases for J; bases not matched to a gene: 11. The CDR3 has 16 residues. The CDR3 DNA sequence: TGTGCCAGCAGCTTTGGATGGACAGGTCCCCCTCAGCCCCAGCATTTT. This translates into CASSFGWTGPPQPQHF.

For this clone: This CDR3 is also generated by other DNA sequences in the sample. V is TRBV30 and J is TRBJ1-1; D is undetermined. From germline, CDR1 is GTSNPN and CDR2 SVGIG (reference sequence). This CDR3 is 12 amino acids long. Trimming left V 6 bases short and J 0 bases short, with 8 bases between. CDR3 protein: CACSRVNTEAFF. The CDR3 DNA reads as TGTGCCTGTTCACGGGTGAACACTGAAGCTTTCTTT.

This chain connects TRBV4-1 to TRBJ2-1; D might be TRBD1 (7 bases). There are 15 residues in the CDR3. Germline CDR1 reads MGHRA; CDR2 reads YSYEKL. V gave up 4 bases and J gave up 4 bases, with 14 bases separating them. This CDR3 reads CASSPEQGGYNEQFF. The CDR3 DNA is TGCGCCAGCAGCCCCGAGCAGGGGGGTTACAATGAGCAGTTCTTC.

This chain joins TRBV7-8 and TRBJ2-7; TRBD1 is a possible D gene (6 bases). Deletions cut 3 bases from V and 6 bases from J, with 15 bases between. Germline CDR1 is SGHVS and CDR2 is FQNEAQ. The CDR3 covers 14 residues. This CDR3 reads CASSFNTGWVEQYF. As DNA, the CDR3 is TGTGCCAGCAGCTTCAACACAGGGTGGGTCGAGCAGTACTTC.

The CDR3 coding sequence is TGTGCCAGCAGCCGGGGGGGGAGTCCTTACAATGAGCAGTTCTTC. Translated: CASSRGGSPYNEQFF. V and J are TRBV5-6 and TRBJ2-1; the match to TRBD2 covers 8 bases. The junction had 7 bases not matched to a gene; V was cut back by 4 bases and J by 4 bases. Germline V gene lookup returns CDR1 SGHDT and CDR2 YYEEEE. The CDR3 covers 15 residues.

The V gene is TRBV19, the J gene TRBJ1-2, with D perhaps TRBD1 (5 bases). The V gene lost 6 bases and the J gene lost 6 bases, with 14 bases spanning the gap. Germline assignment: CDR1 LNHDA and CDR2 SQIVND (reference sequence). CDR3 size: 13 residues. CDR3 in DNA: TGTGCCAGTAGGCCCCTAGGAGGGGATGGCTACACCTTC. It yields the protein CASRPLGGDGYTF.

J is TRBJ2-5 and V is TRBV11-2, with TRBD2 matching over 12 bases. V lost 2 bases, J lost 2 bases, and 6 bases stayed unmatched. The CDR3 sequence is 17 residues long. Germline CDR1 reads SGHAT; CDR2 reads FQNNGV. CDR3 nucleotide sequence: TGTGCCAGCAGCTTAAGACTAGCGGGGGCCTTTCAAGAGACCCAGTACTTC. Amino acids: CASSLRLAGAFQETQYF.

The chain employs TRBV5-1 and TRBJ1-1; no clear D gene. From germline, CDR1 is SGHRS and CDR2 YFSETQ. CDR3 length: 13 amino acids. V was clipped by 1 base and J by 4 bases, with 8 bases between them. The CDR3 loop reads CASSLTISTEAFF. CDR3 in DNA: TGCGCCAGCAGCTTGACAATCTCCACTGAAGCTTTCTTT.

The V gene is TRBV5-1, the J gene TRBJ2-3; TRBD2 agrees at 7 bases. This CDR3 contains 15 residues. The V and J ends lost 0 bases and 4 bases, in that order; junction bases with no gene match: 5. Germline CDR1 reads SGHRS; CDR2 reads YFSETQ. The CDR3 spells CASSLGAGVPDTQYF. CDR3 sequence (DNA): TGCGCCAGCAGCTTGGGTGCGGGGGTGCCAGATACGCAGTATTTT.

The rearrangement joins TRBV18 to TRBJ2-3; TRBD1 or TRBD2 may be the D gene (5 bases each). The V and J ends lost 6 bases and 6 bases respectively, with 13 bases between them. The CDR3 sequence is 13 residues long. Germline-derived CDR1 and CDR2 are KGHSH and LQKENI. CDR3 sequence reads: CASSPGSGDTQYF. DNA for the CDR3: TGTGCCAGCTCGCCAGGGAGTGGGGATACGCAGTATTTT.

This chain links TRBV5-1 with TRBJ2-7; D call uncertain. CDR3 length equals 13 residues. Trimming stripped 2 bases from V and 0 bases from J, with 6 bases between. Germline CDR1 SGHRS, CDR2 YFSETQ. CDR3 nucleotide sequence: TGCGCCAGCAGCTTTTACTCCTCCTACGAGCAGTACTTC. The encoded protein is CASSFYSSYEQYF.

The chain recombines TRBV19 with TRBJ2-7; 8 nucleotides agree with TRBD2. V was clipped by 3 bases and J by 2 bases; unmatched bases: 6. Looked up from germline, CDR1 is LNHDA and CDR2 is SQIVND (reference sequence). CDR3 length equals 15 residues. This CDR3 is CASSMSSGGPYEQYF. The CDR3 nucleotides read TGTGCCAGTAGTATGTCCAGCGGGGGACCCTACGAGCAGTACTTC.

The chain employs TRBV27 and TRBJ2-5, with D possibly being TRBD1 (5 bases). CDR1 is MNHEY, CDR2 SMNVEV, per germline (reference sequence). The CDR3 is 15 residues long. The V end was cut by 4 bases, the J end by 1 base, with 13 bases between. The chain's CDR3 is CASSSQGSSQETQYF. In DNA, the CDR3 is TGTGCCAGCAGTTCGCAGGGTTCCTCCCAAGAGACCCAGTACTTC.

In DNA form, the CDR3 reads TGTGCCAGTTCCGGGACAGGGGTGGCCGGGGAGCTGTTTTTT. This sequence encodes CASSGTGVAGELFF. The chain joins TRBV25-1 to TRBJ2-2; 10 positions match TRBD1. The V and J ends lost 9 bases and 6 bases, in that order; junction bases with no gene match: 7. Germline V gene lookup returns CDR1 MGHDK and CDR2 SYGVNS. CDR3 length: 14 residues.

This chain connects TRBV28 to TRBJ1-4, with 7 bases aligning to TRBD1. The CDR3 consists of 16 residues. Germline CDR1 MDHEN, CDR2 SYDVKM. The junction had 9 bases not matched to a gene; V was cut back by 3 bases and J by 5 bases. The CDR3 bases are TGTGCCAGCAGTTTTACTTTCGGGACAGAAAATGAAAAACTGTTTTTT. Amino acids: CASSFTFGTENEKLFF.

The chain links TRBV28 to TRBJ1-3; D unclear. The CDR3 has 12 residues. V was shortened by 3 bases and J by 7 bases, with 7 bases between the two germline ends. The germline CDR1 and CDR2 sequences are MDHEN and SYDVKM. In DNA form, the CDR3 reads TGTGCCAGCAGTTTCCAGAGGAACACCATATATTTT. This translates into CASSFQRNTIYF.

The rearrangement uses TRBV5-4 and TRBJ1-3; TRBD1 aligns across 7 bases. Germline V gene data show CDR1 as SGHNT and CDR2 as YYREEE (reference sequence). This CDR3 region has 16 residues. Trimming removed 0 bases from V and 0 bases from J; junction bases left unmatched: 3. DNA of the CDR3: TGTGCCAGCAGCTTGGCCCCAGGGGGCTCTGGAAACACCATATATTTT. Translated: CASSLAPGGSGNTIYF.